This T cell receptor beta chain was found in a study of CD8 T cells in Susac syndrome. CDR3 length: 16 residues. From germline, CDR1 is LGHNA and CDR2 YNFKEQ. The ends were cut back, 0 bases at V and 3 bases at J, with 9 bases in the middle. Random hexamers were used to reverse transcribe 0.5 to 1 ug of RNA. Via MiXCR, TCRdb re-called the immunoSEQ multiplex PCR reads, giving one row per CDR3 protein. The repertoire holds roughly 190,000 distinct CDR3 sequences, with 95% as singletons. The chain carries TRBV4-2 and TRBJ2-6, with D perhaps matching TRBD2 (6 bases). The sequence was obtained from a human donor with Susac syndrome. Sequences were obtained from CD4+ T cells from PBMCs. The CDR3 DNA is TGTGCCAGCAGCCAAGATGGGGGGAATGGGGCCAACGTCCTGACTTTC. This translates into CASSQDGGNGANVLTF.